The 14 T cell receptor beta chains below were found in one sample sequenced in a study of blood T cell repertoires in COVID-19. The assay was immunoSEQ multiplex PCR, and TCRdb's table has in-frame clones only and misses some. Seen here are about 180,000 clones, 70% to 90% observed once, and the top ten hold 3.3%. Sample: peripheral blood. The source is a man aged 60 to 75 with acute or convalescent COVID-19.

The chain links TRBV27 to TRBJ2-1; weak D call: TRBD2 (6 bases). The CDR3 covers 14 residues. CDR1 MNHEY and CDR2 SMNVEV come from the germline V gene (reference sequence). Trimming shortened V by 6 bases and J by 3 bases, and 12 bases separated the two germline ends. The CDR3 loop reads CASRARTNYNEQFF. The DNA of the CDR3 is TGTGCCAGCAGGGCCCGGACTAACTACAATGAGCAGTTCTTC.

The chain uses TRBV5-1 and TRBJ2-1, with D possibly TRBD2 on 6 matching bases. Trimming took 0 bases from V and 4 from J, leaving 17 bases between them. The CDR3 sequence is 17 residues long. Germline values: CDR1 SGHRS, CDR2 YFSETQ. The CDR3 nucleotides are TGCGCCAGCAGCTTGGTCCCCCCGGGAGTATTTTACAATGAGCAGTTCTTC. It is translated as CASSLVPPGVFYNEQFF.

The chain carries TRBV11-2 and TRBJ1-2; D may be TRBD1 (5 bases). V was trimmed by 5 bases and J by 8 bases, leaving 12 bases between them. This CDR3 has 12 amino acids. Germline CDR1 and CDR2: SGHAT and FQNNGV. CDR3 residues: CASSIGQFGYTF. The DNA for the CDR3 is TGTGCCAGCAGCATAGGACAATTCGGCTACACCTTC.

This clone occurred once. The chain uses TRBV27 and TRBJ2-1; 12 bases match TRBD2. Trimming cost V 6 bases and J 8 bases; bases outside gene matches: 11. The germline V gene encodes CDR1 MNHEY and CDR2 SMNVEV (reference sequence). This CDR3 region has 16 residues. CDR3 protein: CASSYIPPSGRDEQFF. The CDR3 bases are TGTGCCAGCAGCTACATTCCCCCTAGCGGGAGGGATGAGCAGTTCTTC.

The rearrangement links TRBV6-2 or TRBV6-3 to TRBJ1-4, with D perhaps matching TRBD1 (6 bases). V was shortened by 6 bases and J by 8 bases, with 16 bases between the two germline ends. From germline, CDR1 is MNHEY and CDR2 SVGEGT. This CDR3 has 14 residues. Here the CDR3 reads CASSFGRGGEKLFF. CDR3 nucleotides: TGTGCCAGCAGCTTCGGCAGGGGTGGAGAAAAACTGTTTTTT.

The V gene is TRBV10-3, the J gene TRBJ2-3, with no clear D. CDR1 is ENHRY and CDR2 is SYGVKD in the germline V gene. The CDR3 totals 13 residues. V shed 5 bases and J shed 6 bases, with 12 bases lying between them. CDR3 in amino acids: CAISPPNGDTQYF. The CDR3 DNA reads as TGTGCCATCAGTCCACCGAACGGGGATACGCAGTATTTT.

This clone has more than one count but fewer than ten. The V call is TRBV27, the J call TRBJ2-1; TRBD2 aligns across 9 bases. Losses at the gene ends were 5 bases for V and 13 bases for J; bases not matched to a gene: 6. The V gene's germline CDR1 is MNHEY and CDR2 SMNVEV (reference sequence). The CDR3 is 12 amino acids. CDR3 coding DNA: TGTGCCAGCAGTGTAGCGGGAGCCGTTCAGTTCTTC. It yields the protein CASSVAGAVQFF.

This chain connects TRBV19 to TRBJ1-2, with TRBD1 matching over 11 bases. Per the germline V gene, CDR1 is LNHDA and CDR2 is SQIVND (reference sequence). This CDR3 has 14 residues. V dropped 5 bases and J dropped 8; count of bases not matched to a gene: 7. CDR3 in DNA: TGTGCCAGTAGTTACGGACAGGGGGCTCGAGGCTACACCTTC. Its protein is CASSYGQGARGYTF.

The chain links TRBV5-6 to TRBJ2-7; 9 nucleotides match TRBD1. Trimming took 2 bases from V and 5 from J; bases not matched to a gene: 5. The CDR3 consists of 14 residues. Germline loops: CDR1 SGHDT, CDR2 YYEEEE. DNA of the CDR3: TGTGCCAGCAGCTTTGGGACAGGGCGAAACGAGCAGTACTTC. This translates into CASSFGTGRNEQYF.

The genes are TRBV6-6 and TRBJ1-6, with TRBD1 matching 8 bases. The CDR3 covers 13 residues. Unmatched junction bases numbered 6, after V lost 7 bases and J lost 10 bases. Germline V gene sequence: CDR1 MNHNY, CDR2 SVGAGI (reference sequence). CDR3: CASNSGGDSPLHF. For the CDR3, the DNA is TGTGCCAGCAATTCAGGGGGCGACTCACCCCTCCACTTT.

V usage is TRBV4-3 and J usage is TRBJ2-5, with 9 bases identical to TRBD1. J lost 5 bases, V lost 4 bases, and 5 bases had no gene match. CDR1 LGHNA and CDR2 YSLEER come from the germline V gene. There are 14 residues in the CDR3. The DNA of the CDR3 is TGCGCCAGCAGCCGGGACAGGGTGGGGGAGACCCAGTACTTC. Its translation: CASSRDRVGETQYF.

The rearrangement links TRBV5-1 to TRBJ1-2; D perhaps matches TRBD1 (6 bases). Trimming took off 3 bases at V and 8 bases at J, with 17 bases between the two ends. Germline-derived CDR1 and CDR2 are SGHRS and YFSETQ. The CDR3 runs 14 residues. The CDR3 DNA follows: TGCGCCAGCAGCTACTCGCAGGGGTCGGCGGGCTACACCTTC. Its protein product is CASSYSQGSAGYTF.

The J gene is TRBJ2-5, the V gene TRBV5-1, with D maybe TRBD2 (6 bases). The V end lost 7 bases, the J end lost 7 bases, and 17 bases lay between the germline ends. This CDR3 comprises 13 residues. CDR1 is SGHRS and CDR2 is YFSETQ in the germline V gene. The CDR3 loop reads CASLDPPGATQYF. CDR3 DNA: TGCGCCAGCCTGGACCCACCGGGAGCGACCCAGTACTTC.

The chain couples TRBV23-1 to TRBJ1-6; a weak D match, TRBD1 (5 bases). TRBV23-1 is assigned to the ORF class and has an uncertain function. V lost 7 bases and J lost 3, with 19 bases in between. This CDR3 region has 17 residues. This CDR3 is CASTQRGGAHYNSPLHF. In DNA form, the CDR3 reads TGCGCCAGCACCCAAAGGGGAGGGGCCCACTATAATTCACCCCTCCACTTT.